This T cell receptor (beta chain) was captured in a study of human T cells and chemical hapten exposure. Study conclusions and caveats: Versus controls, significantly more large CDR3 similarity clusters arose from expanded TCRs.

The CDR3 runs to 17 residues. Trimming stripped 3 bases from V and 0 bases from J, with 17 bases between. Germline lookup yields CDR1 MNHNS and CDR2 SASEGT. TCRdb reprocessed the RACE reads via MiXCR and lists one record per CDR3 protein. The sample lists some 350,000 distinct CDR3 sequences, roughly 6.9% seen once, with around 8.2% in the top ten. With respect to this clonotype: Antigen: not known.

Time point in this sample: patch test 1, 2 weeks after DPC sensitization. The treatment denotes: therapeutic diphenylcyclopropenone sensitization with weekly scalp DPC. This specimen was whole blood, taken in connection with sensitization to the hapten diphenylcyclopropenone (DPC). The TCR originated in a young woman with alopecia areata. Some clones in this sample may be carry-over from other donors' samples. This rearrangement joins TRBV6-1 to TRBJ2-5; no clear D gene. The CDR3 coding sequence is TGTGCCAGCAGTGATACCGAGCAGAGCTCGTACCAAGAGACCCAGTACTTC. Residues: CASSDTEQSSYQETQYF.